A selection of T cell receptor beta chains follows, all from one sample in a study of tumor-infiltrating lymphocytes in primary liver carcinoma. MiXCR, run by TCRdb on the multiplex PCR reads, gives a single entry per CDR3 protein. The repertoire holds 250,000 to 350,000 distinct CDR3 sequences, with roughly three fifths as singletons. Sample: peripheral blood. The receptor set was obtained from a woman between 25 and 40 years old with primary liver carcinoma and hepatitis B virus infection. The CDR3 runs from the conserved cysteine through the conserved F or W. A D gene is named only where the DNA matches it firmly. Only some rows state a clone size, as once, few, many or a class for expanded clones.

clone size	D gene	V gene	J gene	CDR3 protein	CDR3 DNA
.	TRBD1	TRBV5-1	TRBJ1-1	CASIRQGAGGTEAFF	TGCGCCAGCATAAGACAGGGGGCAGGTGGCACTGAAGCTTTCTTT
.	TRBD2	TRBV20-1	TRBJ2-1	CSALLAGCHRYEQFF	TGCAGTGCATTACTAGCGGGATGCCACCGATACGAGCAGTTCTTC
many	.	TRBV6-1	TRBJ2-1	CASSRRQAGDEQFF	TGTGCCAGCAGTAGACGACAGGCCGGTGATGAGCAGTTCTTC
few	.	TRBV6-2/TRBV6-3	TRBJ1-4	CASSYSSTTFRLFF	TGTGCCAGCAGTTACTCGAGCACCACCTTTAGACTGTTTTTT
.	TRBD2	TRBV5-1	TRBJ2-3	CASSLSLAGVSDTQYF	TGCGCCAGCAGCTTGAGTCTAGCGGGAGTCTCAGATACGCAGTATTTT
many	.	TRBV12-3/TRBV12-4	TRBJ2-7	CASSPADSTYEQYF	TGTGCCAGCAGTCCAGCGGACTCGACCTACGAGCAGTACTTC
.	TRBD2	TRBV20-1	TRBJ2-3	CSAYSILAGGGDTQYF	TGCAGTGCCTATAGTATACTAGCGGGAGGTGGGGATACGCAGTATTTT
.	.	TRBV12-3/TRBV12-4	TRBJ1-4	CASSLVNPTNEELFF	TGTGCCAGCAGTTTGGTAAACCCAACTAATGAAGAACTGTTTTTT
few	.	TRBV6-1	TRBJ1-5	CASTPRPVSNQPQHF	TGTGCCAGCACCCCTCGTCCAGTTAGCAATCAGCCCCAGCATTTT
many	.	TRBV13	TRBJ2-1	CASRKEKGSYNEQFF	TGTGCCAGCAGGAAGGAGAAAGGCTCCTACAATGAGCAGTTCTTC
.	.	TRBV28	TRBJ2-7	CASSTRGALNVDEQYF	TGTGCCAGCAGCACCCGGGGGGCGCTTAATGTGGACGAGCAGTACTTC
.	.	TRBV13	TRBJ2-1	CAIALGAREQFF	TGTGCCATTGCCTTAGGGGCTAGAGAGCAGTTCTTC
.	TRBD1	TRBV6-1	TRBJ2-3	CASSGRQGALTDTQYF	TGTGCCAGCAGTGGAAGACAGGGGGCACTTACAGATACGCAGTATTTT
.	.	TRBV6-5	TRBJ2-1	CAGSLSRAYNEQFF	TGTGCCGGCAGCCTCTCTAGAGCCTACAATGAGCAGTTCTTC
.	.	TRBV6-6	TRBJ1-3	CACSYSLNTIYF	TGTGCCTGCAGTTACTCGTTAAACACCATATATTTT
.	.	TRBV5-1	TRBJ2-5	CASSLGWGRQETQYF	TGCGCCAGCAGCTTGGGGTGGGGCCGCCAAGAGACCCAGTACTTC
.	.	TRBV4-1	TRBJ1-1	CASGQVGTVAEAIF	TGCGCGAGCGGCCAAGTCGGGACCGTTGCTGAAGCTATCTTT
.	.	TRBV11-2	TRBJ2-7	CVSRFGGSYEQYF	TGTGTCAGCCGCTTCGGTGGCAGCTACGAGCAGTACTTC
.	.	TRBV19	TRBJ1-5	CASSLTDYSNQPQHF	TGTGCCAGTAGTTTGACAGATTATAGCAATCAGCCCCAGCATTTT
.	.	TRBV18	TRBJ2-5	CASSRDGPSGETQYF	TGTGCCAGCTCACGGGACGGTCCCAGTGGCGAGACCCAGTACTTC
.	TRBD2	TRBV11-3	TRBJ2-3	CASSSSGRVTYTQYF	TGTGCCAGCAGCTCTAGCGGGAGAGTCACATATACGCAGTATTTT
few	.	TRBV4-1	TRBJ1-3	CASSQDPERGNTIYF	TGCGCCAGCAGCCAAGATCCTGAACGGGGAAACACCATATATTTT
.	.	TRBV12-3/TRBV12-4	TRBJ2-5	CATSLEGEGTQYF	TGTGCCACCAGTTTGGAGGGAGAAGGGACCCAGTACTTC
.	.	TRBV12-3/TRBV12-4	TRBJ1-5	CASSLTDFGGQPQHF	TGTGCCAGCAGTTTAACAGACTTTGGGGGTCAGCCCCAGCATTTT
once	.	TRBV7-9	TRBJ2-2	CASILAGTGELFF	TGTGCCAGCATCCTGGCCGGTACCGGGGAGCTGTTTTTT
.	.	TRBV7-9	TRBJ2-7	CASSLISPQAAQYF	TGTGCCAGCAGCTTAATATCCCCTCAGGCCGCACAGTACTTC
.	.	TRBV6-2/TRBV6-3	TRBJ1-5	CASSSAARIQPQHF	TGTGCCAGCAGTTCGGCAGCAAGGATTCAGCCCCAGCATTTT
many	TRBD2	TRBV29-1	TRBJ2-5	CSVEGIDGLAGGQYF	TGCAGCGTTGAAGGTATCGACGGACTAGCGGGAGGGCAGTACTTC
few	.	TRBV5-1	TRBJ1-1	CASSPWLNTEAFF	TGCGCCAGCAGCCCCTGGTTGAACACTGAAGCTTTCTTT
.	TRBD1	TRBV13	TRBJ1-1	CARSFRGAGVNTEAFF	TGTGCCAGGAGCTTCAGGGGGGCCGGGGTGAACACTGAAGCTTTCTTT
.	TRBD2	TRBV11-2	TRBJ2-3	CANSPDRGEGQYF	TGTGCTAACAGCCCAGACAGAGGGGAGGGGCAGTATTTT
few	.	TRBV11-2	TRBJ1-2	CVSSYSNVDGYTF	TGTGTCAGCAGCTACAGTAACGTGGATGGCTACACCTTC
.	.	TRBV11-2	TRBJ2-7	CVSSGYRLRSYEQYF	TGTGTCAGCAGCGGATACAGGCTCCGATCCTACGAGCAGTACTTC
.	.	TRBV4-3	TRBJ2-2	CARSQVGRGNTGELFF	TGCGCCCGCAGCCAAGTTGGTAGGGGAAACACCGGGGAGCTGTTTTTT
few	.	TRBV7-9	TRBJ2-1	CVSSLERRATYNEQFF	TGTGTCAGCAGCTTAGAAAGGAGAGCAACCTACAATGAGCAGTTCTTC
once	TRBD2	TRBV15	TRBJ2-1	CATSGGSSGSNEQFF	TGTGCCACCAGCGGAGGTTCTAGCGGGAGCAATGAGCAGTTCTTC
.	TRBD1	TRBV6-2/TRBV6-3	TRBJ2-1	CASNPGSYGLPGTGLNERFF	TGTGCCAGCAACCCCGGCAGTTATGGTCTGCCCGGGACAGGGCTCAATGAGCGGTTCTTC
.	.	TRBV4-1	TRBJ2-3	CASSQMTGTTDTQYF	TGCGCCAGCAGCCAGATGACCGGGACTACAGATACGCAGTATTTT
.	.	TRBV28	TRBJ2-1	CASGNYGASYNEQFF	TGTGCCAGCGGGAATTATGGGGCCTCCTACAATGAGCAGTTCTTC
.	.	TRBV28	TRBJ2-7	CASSRLYYEQYF	TGTGCCAGCAGTCGCCTTTATTACGAGCAGTACTTC
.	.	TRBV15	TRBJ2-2	CATSRDLSSTGELFF	TGTGCCACCAGCAGAGATCTCAGTAGCACCGGGGAGCTGTTTTTT
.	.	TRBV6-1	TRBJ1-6	CASNPERLLYNSPLHF	TGTGCCAGCAACCCCGAACGACTGCTGTATAATTCACCCCTCCACTTT
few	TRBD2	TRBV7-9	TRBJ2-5	CASSSGGGETQYF	TGTGCCAGCAGCTCCGGGGGGGGAGAGACCCAGTACTTC
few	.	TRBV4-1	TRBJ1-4	CASSQGVVMNEKLFF	TGCGCCAGCAGCCAAGGAGTTGTGATGAACGAAAAACTGTTTTTT
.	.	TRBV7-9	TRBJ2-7	CASNFTGQPEEQYF	TGTGCCAGCAACTTCACCGGACAGCCGGAGGAGCAGTACTTC
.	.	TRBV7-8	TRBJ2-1	CVSSPESSLKAYNEQFF	TGTGTCAGCAGCCCAGAGTCTAGCCTCAAGGCCTACAATGAGCAGTTCTTC
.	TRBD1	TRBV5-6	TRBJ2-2	CASSLPGQGPTRELFF	TGTGCCAGCAGCCTCCCGGGACAGGGACCCACCAGGGAGCTGTTTTTT
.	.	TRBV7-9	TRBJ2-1	CASIPTWRGQNHNEQFF	TGTGCCAGCATCCCAACTTGGCGAGGGCAAAATCACAATGAGCAGTTCTTC
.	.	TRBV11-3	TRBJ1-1	CARSLARGGTEAFF	TGTGCCCGCAGCTTAGCCCGTGGGGGGACTGAAGCTTTCTTT
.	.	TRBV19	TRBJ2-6	CASTASFSGTNVLTF	TGTGCCAGTACGGCCAGTTTCTCTGGGACCAACGTCCTGACTTTC
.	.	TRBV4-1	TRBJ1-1	CASSQPEQGNPEASF	TGCGCCAGCAGCCAACCGGAACAGGGAAACCCTGAAGCTTCCTTT
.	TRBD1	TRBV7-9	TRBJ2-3	CASSLSGTDPTDTQYF	TGTGCCAGCAGCTTATCGGGGACAGACCCCACAGATACGCAGTATTTT
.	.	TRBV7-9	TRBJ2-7	CASSSLNYEQYF	TGTGCCAGCAGCTCCCTTAACTACGAGCAGTACTTC
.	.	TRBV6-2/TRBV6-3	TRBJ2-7	CACSYSNGYEQYF	TGTGCCTGCAGTTACTCGAACGGCTACGAGCAGTACTTC
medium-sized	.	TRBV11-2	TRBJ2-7	CASSLGSNYEQYF	TGTGCCAGCAGCTTAGGCTCAAACTACGAGCAGTACTTC
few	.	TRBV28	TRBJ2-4	CASSFQGGNIQYF	TGTGCCAGCAGTTTTCAGGGAGGAAACATTCAGTACTTC